The clone carrying this T cell receptor (beta chain) came up a few times. Its antigen is still unknown. A multiplex PCR was run with 60 Vbeta primers and 13 Jbeta primers. Repertoires were generated with immunoSEQ multiplex PCR, while TCRdb's copy carries only in-frame clones and drops some. The profile covers about 160,000 clones, with more than 65% appearing a single time and roughly 10% taken by the ten largest. This specimen belongs to a study of cytomegalovirus exposure and HLA in healthy donors. General study findings and limits: Donors belonging to an Asian-associated ancestry cluster reportedly showed fewer N-insertions in productive TCRs than the roughly 670-donor mean, according to what a later analysis found. Accurate predictions that matched the HLA-A and HLA-B alleles of most subjects were reportedly made from TCR beta sequences. Fewer than 200 TCR beta chains were listed as cytomegalovirus-associated. Researchers reported in a later analysis that common viral pathogens appeared linked to several top clusters.

Germline lookup yields CDR1 DFQATT and CDR2 SNEGSKA (reference sequence). CDR3 size: 11 residues. V and J are TRBV20-1 and TRBJ1-2; TRBD1 might be the D (6 bases). The sequencing input was PBMCs. This sequence originates from a man between 18 and 29 years old in good health and CMV-seropositive. CDR3 bases: TGCAGAGCCGGACAGTCCTATGGCTACACCTTC. Protein: CRAGQSYGYTF.